This entry is about one T cell receptor beta chain. This entry belongs to a study of control samples from healthy donors and cancer patients. Assay used: immunoSEQ multiplex PCR; TCRdb lists only in-frame clones, some missing. The sample yields 150,000 to 200,000 clones, roughly 90% seen once. What was sequenced was blood. The receptor was derived from a man aged 25-40 years in good health.

This CDR3 is CASSSGGLGSPLHF. CDR3 DNA: TGTGCCAGCAGTTCGGGAGGTTTAGGGTCACCCCTCCACTTT. The chain recombines TRBV28 with TRBJ1-6; D remains unclear. The V gene's germline CDR1 is MDHEN and CDR2 SYDVKM. Trimming pared 4 bases from V and 10 bases from J, leaving 14 bases between. CDR3 length: 14 amino acids.